A single sample is the source of the 18 T cell receptor beta chains below, sequenced in a study of post-analysis software for immune sequencing data. The study's findings and limits: The study found TRBV5-6, TRBV5-1 and TRBV20-1 among about five TRBV segments more frequent in patients than controls.

For these TCRs, the target antigens are not known. TCR beta libraries were prepared from cDNA with unique molecular identifiers. TCRdb redid the calling of the PCR reads with MiXCR, one entry per CDR3 protein. The sample holds hundreds of thousands of distinct CDR3 sequences, 30% seen once. The sequencing input was blood. All receptors come from a girl aged 5-17 years with multiple sclerosis.

This clonotype was observed once. The chain is built from TRBV28 and TRBJ1-1; D is perhaps TRBD1 (5 bases). V was shortened by 5 bases and J by 6 bases, with 13 bases between the two germline ends. CDR1 and CDR2 from the germline V gene are MDHEN and SYDVKM. The CDR3 contains 13 residues. As DNA, the CDR3 is TGTGCCAGCAGTCTTAAAAGGGGATCTGAAGCTTTCTTT. This codes for CASSLKRGSEAFF.

The chain links TRBV29-1 to TRBJ2-1; 7 bases agree with TRBD1. Germline CDR1 is SQVTM and CDR2 is ANQGSEA. V shed 6 bases and J 2 bases; nucleotides not matched to a gene: 10. This CDR3 is built from 15 residues. In nucleotides, the CDR3 is TGCAGCGTGGACCGCGACAGGGCGGCCTACAATGAGCAGTTCTTC. It codes for CSVDRDRAAYNEQFF.

There are a few counts of this clonotype. The rearrangement links TRBV6-5 to TRBJ1-4, with 8 bases fitting TRBD1. V lost 5 bases and J lost 4; bases outside the gene matches: 9. Per germline, CDR1 MNHEY and CDR2 SVGAGI. The length of the CDR3 is 16 residues. DNA for the CDR3: TGTGCCAGCAGTCGCGGACAGGGACTTGTTAATGAAAAACTGTTTTTT. This encodes CASSRGQGLVNEKLFF.

Many counts were recorded for this clonotype. V usage is TRBV10-3 and J usage is TRBJ2-3; TRBD1 aligns across 10 bases. V lost 11 bases and J lost 3; bases outside the gene matches: 8. Germline loops: CDR1 ENHRY, CDR2 SYGVKD. This CDR3 spans 14 amino acids. The CDR3 here is CAGQGGEITDTQYF. The CDR3 DNA reads TGTGCCGGACAGGGGGGAGAGATAACAGATACGCAGTATTTT.

With respect to this clonotype: Germline is not matched at one junction end, which may reflect a read error. This chain connects TRBV4-3 to TRBJ2-1; D is undetermined. This CDR3 has 15 residues. CDR1 is LGHNA, CDR2 YSLEER, per germline. Here the CDR3 DNA reads TGCGCCAGCAGCCAAGGACCGAACTCCTACAATGAGCAGGTCTTC. As protein: CASSQGPNSYNEQVF.

The CDR3: CASRHISLEGTQYF. CDR3 nucleotides: TGTGCCAGCAGACACATTAGCTTGGAGGGGACCCAGTACTTC. The gene calls are TRBV6-5 and TRBJ2-5; D possibly corresponds to TRBD2 (6 bases). The germline V gene has CDR1 MNHEY and CDR2 SVGAGI. The CDR3 is 14 residues long. V was shortened by 6 bases and J by 7 bases, with 18 bases between the two germline ends.

This clonotype has only a few counts. This chain links TRBV18 with TRBJ1-6; unclear D gene. Trimming left V 1 base short and J 0 bases short, with 7 bases between. Per germline, CDR1 KGHSH and CDR2 LQKENI. This CDR3 is built from 16 residues. Here the CDR3 DNA reads TGTGCCAGCTCACCACTCTCGAGCTCCTATAATTCACCCCTCCACTTT. It is translated as CASSPLSSSYNSPLHF. The complete variable domain, with remaining parts taken from reference TRBV18 and TRBJ1-6, reads NAGVMQNPRHLVRRRGQEARLRCSPMKGHSHVYWYRQLPEEGLKFMVYLQKENIIDESGMPKERFSAEFPKEGPSILRIQQVVRGDSAAYFCASSPLSSSYNSPLHFGNGTRLTVT.

This clonotype was detected a few times. V usage is TRBV12-3 or TRBV12-4 and J usage is TRBJ2-1, with TRBD2 matching 11 bases. The V and J ends lost 2 bases and 8 bases, in that order; junction bases with no gene match: 5. The CDR3 covers 15 residues. CDR3 sequence: CASSLSSGGWYEQFF. The CDR3 bases are TGTGCCAGCAGTTTATCTAGCGGGGGGTGGTATGAGCAGTTCTTC.

DNA for the CDR3: TGCGCCAGCAGCTCGGTGGAGGGTTACAACGAGCAGTACTTC. Its protein is CASSSVEGYNEQYF. The chain recombines TRBV5-1 with TRBJ2-5, with D possibly matching TRBD2 (6 bases). The closer fit of TRBJ2-7 to the DNA end suggests the J call may be wrong. CDR1 and CDR2 (germline): SGHRS, YFSETQ. The CDR3 runs 14 residues.

As concerns this clonotype: A much bigger clone sits one base away, suggesting this may be a read error. The V call is TRBV29-1, the J call TRBJ2-1; tentatively, D is TRBD1 (6 bases). The CDR3 has 14 amino acids. In germline, CDR1 is SQVTM, CDR2 ANQGSEA. V lost 4 bases, J lost 1 base, and 11 bases lay in between. In nucleotides, the CDR3 is TGCAGCGTTGGTAGAGGGACATCCTACAATGAGCAGTTCTTC. It codes for CSVGRGTSYNEQFF.

The rearrangement links TRBV20-1 to TRBJ2-7; possibly TRBD2 for D (6 bases). The CDR3 is 14 residues long. Germline V CDR1 and CDR2: DFQATT, SNEGSKA (reference sequence). Trimming left V 4 bases short and J 3 bases short, with 16 bases between. The CDR3 sequence is CSATSSEILYEQYF. The CDR3 region has the DNA TGCAGTGCTACCTCTAGCGAGATACTCTACGAGCAGTACTTC.

The chain combines TRBV10-3 with TRBJ2-4, with 10 bases identical to TRBD1. The germline V gene has CDR1 ENHRY and CDR2 SYGVKD. After removal of 6 bases from V and 2 bases from J, the junction contained 7 bases not matched to a gene. This CDR3 comprises 16 residues. For the CDR3, the DNA is TGTGCCATCAGCCGCGACAGGGGGCTTCCCAAAAACATTCAGTACTTC. It specifies CAISRDRGLPKNIQYF.

This clonotype appeared a few times. The chain is built from TRBV5-1 and TRBJ1-4, with D hard to call. The ends were cut back, 3 bases at V and 5 bases at J, with 11 bases in the middle. CDR3 size: 14 residues. The germline gives CDR1 SGHRS, CDR2 YFSETQ. CDR3 nucleotide sequence: TGCGCCAGCAGCTCCGCCGGGTTGAATGAAAAACTGTTTTTT. Translated, it gives CASSSAGLNEKLFF.

A few counts support this clonotype. Sequence at one end of the junction differs from germline and may be a read error. The chain recombines TRBV20-1 with TRBJ1-1; weak D call: TRBD1 (6 bases). Germline-derived CDR1 and CDR2 are DFQATT and SNEGSKA (reference sequence). This CDR3 is built from 18 residues. The CDR3 coding sequence is TGCAGTGCGAGAGACCCCATCCGGGGGCTGGCGTCGAACACTGAAGCTTTCTTT. Protein sequence: CSARDPIRGLASNTEAFF.

The chain couples TRBV25-1 to TRBJ2-5; perhaps TRBD2 as D (5 bases). CDR1 and CDR2 from the germline V gene are MGHDK and SYGVNS. Trimming cost V 0 bases and J 11 bases, with 22 bases left between them. The CDR3 consists of 16 residues. In DNA, the CDR3 is TGTGCCAGCAGTGAATACGTGGGAGCGGCCCCCAATGAGCAGTACTTC. Residues: CASSEYVGAAPNEQYF.

The chain recombines TRBV5-1 with TRBJ2-6; no definite D call. V lost 4 bases to trimming and J lost 3 bases, with 2 bases between them. The length of the CDR3 is 12 residues. The germline V gene encodes CDR1 SGHRS and CDR2 YFSETQ. CDR3 in DNA: TGCGCCAGCAGCGATGGGGCCAACGTCCTGACTTTC. Translated: CASSDGANVLTF.

The J gene is TRBJ1-1, the V gene TRBV29-1, with D possibly TRBD1 on 6 matching bases. The CDR3 runs to 12 residues. Germline loops: CDR1 SQVTM, CDR2 ANQGSEA. V was shortened by 8 bases and J by 5 bases, with 15 bases between the two germline ends. In DNA, the CDR3 is TGCAGCTTCCGGAGGGGGTGGACTGAAGCTTTCTTT. Translating gives CSFRRGWTEAFF.

The chain combines TRBV27 with TRBJ2-1; TRBD2 agrees at 8 bases. Germline CDR1 reads MNHEY; CDR2 reads SMNVEV (reference sequence). CDR3 length: 17 residues. Trimming cost V 6 bases and J 6 bases; bases outside gene matches: 16. CDR3 bases: TGTGCCAGCAGCCGCGGTGGGTCAGCGGGGGCCCTCAATGAGCAGTTCTTC. This encodes CASSRGGSAGALNEQFF.